A single sample is the source of the 18 T cell receptor beta chains below, sequenced in a study of blood T cell repertoires in COVID-19. The method was immunoSEQ multiplex PCR; TCRdb's version includes in-frame clones alone and lacks a portion of them. The profile covers about 260,000 clones, with 80% to 90% appearing a single time and approximately 10% taken by the ten largest. The sequenced sample was peripheral blood. The source is a woman in her seventies with COVID-19, enrolled during active disease.

This clone has only a few counts. This chain links TRBV7-2 with TRBJ1-1; D is possibly TRBD1 (6 bases). The CDR3 is made up of 13 amino acids. Germline V gene lookup returns CDR1 SGHTA and CDR2 FQGNSA. Deletions cut 7 bases from V and 5 bases from J, with 14 bases between. CDR3 bases: TGTGCCAGCACAGCAGGGGCAGGGACTGAAGCTTTCTTT. Translating it yields CASTAGAGTEAFF. Full variable domain (rest looked up from reference TRBV7-2 and TRBJ1-1): GAGVSQSPSNKVTEKGKDVELRCDPISGHTALYWYRQSLGQGLEFLIYFQGNSAPDKSGLPSDRFSAERTGGSVSTLTIQRTQQEDSAVYLCASTAGAGTEAFFGQGTRLTVV.

The sample holds one count of this clone. The chain employs TRBV7-9 and TRBJ2-4; 10 bases fit TRBD1. Trimming cost V 5 bases and J 8 bases; bases outside gene matches: 6. The CDR3 spans 14 residues. Germline V CDR1 and CDR2: SEHNR, FQNEAQ (reference sequence). The CDR3 loop reads CASSNPGTGDIQYF. CDR3 in DNA: TGTGCCAGCAGCAACCCGGGGACAGGGGACATTCAGTACTTC.

CDR3 loop: CASKTGTGGNEQYF. CDR3 bases: TGTGCCAGCAAAACCGGGACAGGGGGCAACGAGCAGTACTTC. This sequence joins TRBV2 and TRBJ2-7; 12 bases agree with TRBD1. Germline loops: CDR1 SNHLY, CDR2 FYNNEI. J gave up 5 bases and V 7 bases, and 6 bases lay outside the gene matches. This CDR3 comprises 14 residues.

The V call is TRBV19, the J call TRBJ1-3, with 7 bases aligning to TRBD1. Germline trimming cut 4 bases from V and 1 base from J; bases unmatched to any gene: 7. The CDR3 is 16 residues long. Germline V gene sequence: CDR1 LNHDA, CDR2 SQIVND (reference sequence). The CDR3 nucleotides are TGTGCCAGTAGTAGTATTCGACAGGGATCTGGAAACACCATATATTTT. Its protein product is CASSSIRQGSGNTIYF.

The genes are TRBV30 and TRBJ1-3; D is ambiguous. Between the trimmed V and J ends, which lost 3 bases and 5 bases, there was a span of 11 bases. Per the germline V gene, CDR1 is GTSNPN and CDR2 is SVGIG (reference sequence). CDR3 length equals 13 residues. The CDR3 sequence is CAWRSGIRNTIYF. CDR3 nucleotides: TGTGCCTGGAGGTCCGGGATTAGAAACACCATATATTTT.

This clone was counted once. V usage is TRBV6-5 and J usage is TRBJ1-1; TRBD1 might be the D (6 bases). V was cut by 6 bases and J by 4 bases, with 18 bases left in between. CDR3 size: 15 residues. The germline CDR1 and CDR2 sequences are MNHEY and SVGAGI. This chain's CDR3 is CASRQQGGGATEAFF. In nucleotides, the CDR3 is TGTGCCAGCAGGCAACAGGGAGGGGGGGCCACTGAAGCTTTCTTT.

The chain couples TRBV7-9 to TRBJ2-5; 8 nucleotides line up with TRBD1. V lost 2 bases, J lost 3 bases, and 5 bases stayed unmatched. This CDR3 is 15 amino acids long. The germline V gene encodes CDR1 SEHNR and CDR2 FQNEAQ (reference sequence). CDR3 coding DNA: TGTGCCAGCAGCTTAACACTGACAGGGGAAGAGACCCAGTACTTC. Its translation is CASSLTLTGEETQYF.

This sequence joins TRBV18 and TRBJ2-7, with D possibly TRBD1 on 7 matching bases. This CDR3 contains 12 residues. V lost 6 bases and J 4 bases, leaving 10 bases between the germline ends. Germline V lookup: CDR1 KGHSH, CDR2 LQKENI. CDR3 bases: TGTGCCAGCTCTGCAGGGGGGTACGAGCAGTACTTC. Translating it yields CASSAGGYEQYF.

This clone was picked up one time. The chain links TRBV2 to TRBJ1-5, with 8 positions matching TRBD1. Germline values: CDR1 SNHLY, CDR2 FYNNEI. Trimming at V came to 6 bases and at J to 4 bases, leaving 8 bases not matched to a gene. CDR3 size: 15 residues. The DNA of the CDR3 is TGTGCCAGCAGCCGGACAGGGCGACCTAATCAGCCCCAGCATTTT. Protein sequence: CASSRTGRPNQPQHF.

The rearrangement joins TRBV11-3 to TRBJ2-3; D unclear. CDR3 length: 15 residues. V was clipped by 1 base and J by 4 bases, with 12 bases between them. Germline CDR1 and CDR2: SGHNT and YENEEA. CDR3 protein: CASSLVASPADTQYF. CDR3 nucleotide sequence: TGTGCCAGCAGCTTAGTGGCATCCCCTGCAGATACGCAGTATTTT.

This chain connects TRBV30 to TRBJ1-5, with D unclear. V was clipped by 3 bases and J by 7 bases, with 13 bases between them. This CDR3 comprises 13 residues. Germline CDR1 and CDR2: GTSNPN and SVGIG (reference sequence). Written as DNA, the CDR3 is TGTGCCTGGAGCATGGCGGGCTACCAGCCCCAGCATTTT. It yields the protein CAWSMAGYQPQHF.

This rearrangement joins TRBV18 to TRBJ1-5; the match to TRBD1 covers 8 bases. The CDR3 sequence is 13 residues long. V shed 2 bases, J shed 8 bases, and the junction held 2 bases outside the gene matches. Germline V gives CDR1 KGHSH, CDR2 LQKENI. The CDR3 sequence is CASSPGTGEPQHF. CDR3 sequence (DNA): TGTGCCAGCTCACCAGGGACAGGAGAGCCCCAGCATTTT.

The rearrangement links TRBV27 to TRBJ2-3; TRBD2 aligns across 8 bases. CDR3 size: 16 residues. The germline gives CDR1 MNHEY, CDR2 SMNVEV (reference sequence). V lost 6 bases and J lost 1; bases outside the gene matches: 9. The CDR3 nucleotides are TGTGCCAGCAGCCCGCCGATAGCGGGACGCACAGATACGCAGTATTTT. It codes for CASSPPIAGRTDTQYF.

The chain carries TRBV28 and TRBJ1-2; D not resolved. CDR3 length equals 14 residues. The germline gives CDR1 MDHEN, CDR2 SYDVKM. V lost 10 bases and J 0 bases, leaving 15 bases between the germline ends. The CDR3 region has the DNA TGTGCCACGGCTGAGTGGGCAGCTAACTATGGCTACACCTTC. This encodes CATAEWAANYGYTF.

V gene TRBV7-2 combines with J gene TRBJ2-7, with 10 bases matching TRBD2. The CDR3 is made up of 18 amino acids. The ends lost 1 base at V and 2 bases at J; junction bases unmatched: 11. CDR1 SGHTA and CDR2 FQGNSA come from the germline V gene. The CDR3 spells CASSLVPLAGVYTYEQYF. The CDR3 DNA reads as TGTGCCAGCAGCTTAGTCCCTCTAGCGGGAGTCTATACCTACGAGCAGTACTTC.

In this sample, this clone turned up once. The CDR3 here is CASTLDREAFF. Here the CDR3 DNA reads TGTGCCAGCACCCTGGACAGGGAAGCTTTCTTT. This chain connects TRBV28 to TRBJ1-1; 7 nucleotides align to TRBD1. The CDR3 runs to 11 residues. The germline V gene encodes CDR1 MDHEN and CDR2 SYDVKM. Germline trimming cut 7 bases from V and 8 bases from J; bases unmatched to any gene: 4.

The chain has TRBV20-1 and TRBJ2-7, with D possibly being TRBD2 (6 bases). The V gene lost 5 bases and the J gene lost 9 bases, with 14 bases spanning the gap. Per the germline V gene, CDR1 is DFQATT and CDR2 is SNEGSKA (reference sequence). This CDR3 region has 11 residues. The CDR3 loop is CSAHDRLGQYF. The CDR3 DNA follows: TGCAGTGCTCATGACCGACTAGGGCAGTACTTC.

The chain links TRBV5-4 to TRBJ2-1, with 15 nucleotides matching TRBD2. The germline gives CDR1 SGHNT, CDR2 YYREEE (reference sequence). The V segment lost 4 bases and the J segment 8 bases; nucleotides outside the gene matches: 10. The CDR3 sequence is 17 residues long. CDR3 in amino acids: CASSPGLAGGIRDEQFF. In DNA form, the CDR3 reads TGTGCCAGCAGCCCTGGACTAGCGGGAGGGATAAGGGATGAGCAGTTCTTC.